Below are 20 T cell receptor beta chains sequenced from a single sample in a study of blood T cell repertoires in COVID-19. The method was immunoSEQ multiplex PCR; TCRdb's version includes in-frame clones alone and lacks a portion of them. The sample carries 110,000 to 150,000 clones, approximately 90% recorded once. Sequenced: PBMCs or T cells enriched from blood (not recorded which). All receptors come from a man in his fifties who had recovered from COVID-19.

The chain joins TRBV7-2 to TRBJ2-5; 7 bases map to TRBD2. Losses at the gene ends were 5 bases for V and 5 bases for J; bases not matched to a gene: 11. The CDR3 loop spans 15 amino acids. Germline CDR1 SGHTA, CDR2 FQGNSA. CDR3 residues: CASSPPSGWGETQYF. CDR3 DNA: TGTGCCAGCAGCCCGCCTAGCGGCTGGGGGGAGACCCAGTACTTC.

The J gene is TRBJ1-4, the V gene TRBV20-1; TRBD1 aligns across 7 bases. Unmatched junction bases numbered 6, after V lost 3 bases and J lost 5 bases. Germline assignment: CDR1 DFQATT and CDR2 SNEGSKA (reference sequence). This CDR3 region has 14 residues. The CDR3 DNA follows: TGCAGTGCTAGTAAGACAGGGAAGAATGAAAAACTGTTTTTT. This codes for CSASKTGKNEKLFF.

The chain links TRBV6-5 to TRBJ1-5, with a possible D match to TRBD1 (5 bases). V lost 2 bases and J lost 0, with 8 bases in between. This CDR3 comprises 15 residues. Germline-derived CDR1 and CDR2 are MNHEY and SVGAGI. The CDR3 nucleotides read TGTGCCAGCAGTTACGACAGATATAGCAATCAGCCCCAGCATTTT. Its protein product is CASSYDRYSNQPQHF.

V is TRBV28 and J is TRBJ1-5; tentative D call: TRBD1 (6 bases). CDR1 MDHEN and CDR2 SYDVKM come from the germline V gene. Trimming took off 11 bases at V and 0 bases at J, with 17 bases between the two ends. The CDR3 is 15 amino acids. This CDR3 is CASRGGGGSNQPQHF. DNA of the CDR3: TGTGCCTCTAGAGGGGGGGGCGGTAGCAATCAGCCCCAGCATTTT.

V gene TRBV5-4 combines with J gene TRBJ1-1; tentatively, D is TRBD1 (6 bases). The CDR3 runs 16 residues. V was trimmed by 6 bases and J by 0 bases, leaving 18 bases between them. Germline assignment: CDR1 SGHNT and CDR2 YYREEE (reference sequence). The CDR3 here is CASNIAGGRVNTEAFF. DNA of the CDR3: TGTGCCAGCAACATAGCCGGGGGGCGGGTGAACACTGAAGCTTTCTTT.

The chain is built from TRBV2 and TRBJ1-5; TRBD1 matches 11 bases. The germline gives CDR1 SNHLY, CDR2 FYNNEI. The CDR3 runs to 15 residues. V dropped 8 bases and J dropped 6; count of bases not matched to a gene: 9. CDR3 loop: CASSPGQGGTQPQHF. CDR3 coding DNA: TGTGCCAGCTCTCCGGGACAGGGGGGTACTCAGCCCCAGCATTTT.

The rearrangement links TRBV18 to TRBJ2-5, with 12 bases aligning to TRBD1. The CDR3 spans 18 residues. Germline-derived CDR1 and CDR2 are KGHSH and LQKENI. Germline trimming cut 3 bases from V and 5 bases from J; bases unmatched to any gene: 13. The CDR3 region is CASSPGGTGGKAGETQYF. For the CDR3, the DNA is TGTGCCAGCTCACCTGGCGGGACAGGGGGCAAAGCAGGGGAGACCCAGTACTTC.

This clone was recorded a few times. This rearrangement joins TRBV7-9 to TRBJ1-1; a weak D match, TRBD1 (5 bases). V dropped 7 bases and J dropped 1 base, with 16 bases sitting between them. The CDR3 is made up of 15 amino acids. CDR1 and CDR2 from the germline V gene are SEHNR and FQNEAQ (reference sequence). Here the CDR3 reads CASIRSGLQNTEAFF. CDR3 in DNA: TGTGCCAGCATCCGTTCGGGACTCCAGAACACTGAAGCTTTCTTT.

V usage is TRBV2 and J usage is TRBJ1-5; perhaps TRBD1 as D (5 bases). V lost 1 base and J lost 2, with 9 bases in between. This CDR3 spans 15 amino acids. Per germline, CDR1 SNHLY and CDR2 FYNNEI. CDR3 region: CASSEGGHRNQPQHF. The CDR3 nucleotides are TGTGCCAGCAGTGAAGGAGGACACCGCAATCAGCCCCAGCATTTT.

The rearrangement links TRBV5-1 to TRBJ2-7; 7 bases line up with TRBD1. The germline CDR1 and CDR2 sequences are SGHRS and YFSETQ. This CDR3 is 14 amino acids long. V lost 5 bases to trimming and J lost 1 base; unmatched junction nucleotides: 6. In nucleotides, the CDR3 is TGCGCCAGCAGAAATCAGGGGGAGTCCTACGAGCAGTACTTC. Translated, it gives CASRNQGESYEQYF.

This chain connects TRBV7-6 to TRBJ2-6; the match to TRBD1 covers 10 bases. V gave up 4 bases and J gave up 2 bases; unmatched junction bases: 11. Germline values: CDR1 SGHVS, CDR2 FNYEAQ. The CDR3 loop spans 19 amino acids. The CDR3 bases are TGTGCCAGCAGCTCCTCAGGCCCGGGGACAGGGGCTGGGGCCAACGTCCTGACTTTC. It translates to CASSSSGPGTGAGANVLTF.

This rearrangement joins TRBV7-9 to TRBJ1-2; D perhaps matches TRBD1 (5 bases). The length of the CDR3 is 14 residues. Germline V lookup: CDR1 SEHNR, CDR2 FQNEAQ (reference sequence). With 4 bases removed from V and 1 base from J, the gap between germline ends came to 10 bases. DNA for the CDR3: TGTGCCAGCAGCTCGTTCAGGGATAACTATGGCTACACCTTC. It specifies CASSSFRDNYGYTF. Full variable domain (rest looked up from reference TRBV7-9 and TRBJ1-2): DTGVSQNPRHKITKRGQNVTFRCDPISEHNRLYWYRQTLGQGPEFLTYFQNEAQLEKSRLLSDRFSAERPKGSFSTLEIQRTEQGDSAMYLCASSSFRDNYGYTFGSGTRLTVV.

The V call is TRBV9, the J call TRBJ1-1; 9 bases are a match to TRBD1. Germline V gene data show CDR1 as SGDLS and CDR2 as YYNGEE. V shed 4 bases, J shed 3 bases, and the junction held 16 bases outside the gene matches. This CDR3 region has 18 residues. The CDR3, as DNA: TGTGCCAGCAGCCTTTCTCGGGGACAGGGAGGGCAGTACACTGAAGCTTTCTTT. It encodes CASSLSRGQGGQYTEAFF.

V is TRBV5-1 and J is TRBJ1-1; D ambiguous. V dropped 3 bases and J dropped 1 base, with 13 bases sitting between them. In germline, CDR1 is SGHRS, CDR2 YFSETQ. This CDR3 has 15 amino acids. The CDR3 spells CASSSHSSGNTEAFF. Written as DNA, the CDR3 is TGCGCCAGCAGCTCTCACTCGTCGGGGAACACTGAAGCTTTCTTT.

This clone was observed a single time. The chain joins TRBV5-4 to TRBJ2-2; perhaps TRBD2 as D (6 bases). There are 16 residues in the CDR3. The V end lost 3 bases, the J end lost 1 base, and 13 bases lay between the germline ends. Germline V gene lookup returns CDR1 SGHNT and CDR2 YYREEE (reference sequence). In DNA, the CDR3 is TGTGCCAGCAGCTGGGCTGGGCGGGGGAACACCGGGGAGCTGTTTTTT. It codes for CASSWAGRGNTGELFF. The variable domain in full, with the rest retrieved from reference TRBV5-4 and TRBJ2-2, is ETGVTQSPTHLIKTRGQQVTLRCSSQSGHNTVSWYQQALGQGPQFIFQYYREEENGRGNFPPRFSGLQFPNYSSELNVNALELDDSALYLCASSWAGRGNTGELFFGEGSRLTVL.

This clone appeared a few times. The V gene is TRBV5-1, the J gene TRBJ1-5; 11 positions match TRBD1. Trimming at V came to 4 bases and at J to 10 bases, leaving 4 bases not matched to a gene. CDR3 size: 13 residues. CDR1 and CDR2 from the germline V gene are SGHRS and YFSETQ. The CDR3 DNA reads as TGCGCCAGCAGCCAGGGACAGGGGGGACCCCAGCATTTT. Translation: CASSQGQGGPQHF.

This clone was counted between two and nine times. The chain links TRBV28 to TRBJ2-5, with 7 bases identical to TRBD2. The CDR3 has 15 residues. With V trimmed by 2 bases and J by 4 bases, 7 bases remained unmatched. Germline CDR1 is MDHEN and CDR2 is SYDVKM. CDR3 sequence reads: CASSLPPSGRETQYF. The DNA for the CDR3 is TGTGCCAGCAGTTTACCCCCTAGCGGCAGAGAGACCCAGTACTTC.

The chain couples TRBV30 to TRBJ1-6; D is unresolved. Trimming removed 0 bases from V and 4 bases from J, with 7 bases in between. Germline CDR1 reads GTSNPN; CDR2 reads SVGIG (reference sequence). The CDR3 consists of 14 residues. CDR3: CAWSVGGYNSPLHF. The CDR3 DNA reads TGTGCCTGGAGTGTAGGAGGGTATAATTCACCCCTCCACTTT.

The rearrangement uses TRBV28 and TRBJ1-6; TRBD1 is a possible D gene (6 bases). The CDR3 length is 15 residues. Germline V gene sequence: CDR1 MDHEN, CDR2 SYDVKM. The V and J ends lost 5 bases and 9 bases respectively, with 17 bases between them. The DNA for the CDR3 is TGTGCCAGCAGTCTACCCCACAGGGTAGGTTCACCCCTCCACTTT. This codes for CASSLPHRVGSPLHF.

This sequence joins TRBV6-2 or TRBV6-3 and TRBJ2-3; TRBD2 might be the D (6 bases). This CDR3 has 15 amino acids. Trimming left V 4 bases short and J 6 bases short, with 17 bases between. Germline V lookup: CDR1 MNHEY, CDR2 SVGEGT. CDR3 coding DNA: TGTGCCAGCAGTTTGGCACTCCGACGGGGGGATACGCAGTATTTT. Translation: CASSLALRRGDTQYF.